The following is a TCR beta chain sequence with its context. The target antigen is unknown. The repertoire was sequenced with immunoSEQ multiplex PCR; TCRdb's copy has only in-frame clones and lacks some. Among approximately 51,000 clones listed, 86% were seen once. This specimen comes from a study of PD-L1 blockade in urothelial cancer. At the level of the study: About nine tenths of the roughly 30 patients were men with bladder-origin urothelial cancer. After treatment start, blood was analyzed at 3 weeks (second dose) and at 6 weeks.

Findings and limits, study-wide: At 3 weeks on treatment, tumor-associated clones expanded more with durable benefit.

The study collected 1 to 8 samples per patient, pretreatment and on-treatment. Trimming stripped 3 bases from V and 9 bases from J, with 18 bases between. The CDR3 sequence is 15 residues long. Germline CDR1 and CDR2: LGHNA and YSLEER. This chain uses TRBV4-3 with TRBJ2-1; tentatively, D is TRBD2 (5 bases). The TCR originated in a man aged 55 to 70 with urothelial cancer. The specimen comprised PBMCs, sampled around atezolizumab (anti-PD-L1) treatment. The CDR3 region has the DNA TGCGCCAGCAGCCAGAACCTTGGAGAGGGCAGTGAGCAGTTCTTC. Protein sequence: CASSQNLGEGSEQFF.